This TCR beta chain is from a study of T cells after posttransplantation cyclophosphamide (dated by TCRdb to about 2016). Background for the entire study: Using TRB sequencing, the study followed how the T cell repertoire rebuilt after myeloablative bone marrow transplantation with posttransplantation cyclophosphamide given as GVHD prophylaxis. Antigen receptor sequencing was done on samples from 35 PTCy-treated patients and from 15 to 20 related bone marrow donors of those patients. TRB sequencing was performed on blood from all 34 PTCy patients with 1-year posttransplant specimens. In 3 patients, up to 3 additional blood samples taken between 2 and 5.2 years after transplant also underwent TRB sequencing, as did pretransplant blood from a handful of patients. Because TRA and TRB clonality were tightly correlated in 9 or 10 samples, subsequent TCR analyses were focused on TRB only. Public TRB sequences were queried against a database of over 3,000 sequences associated with responses to pathogens, tumor antigens, self-antigens and alloantigens.

As for this clone: Its specific antigen is unknown. It has no much larger one-base neighbor in the sample; base qualities were not kept.

What the work shows at the level of the full study, not this receptor alone: Donor-recipient similarity was low at 1-2 months but rose over the first year, and later blood repertoires were often dominated by donor CD8+ memory clones. Across a few dozen patients, TRB clonality was highly associated with recipient CMV seropositivity and CMV reactivation, and diversity in PTCy patients was similar to diversity in CNI/methotrexate controls. The TRB repertoires of T cells infiltrating skin or GI tract showed only limited overlap with the TRB repertoires of T cells in blood.

TRB sequencing was run on genomic DNA with either the immunoSEQ assay at survey resolution or the hsTCRB kit. Turning to the authors' computational methods: Initial read processing used immunoSEQ software, and repertoire analyses used the LymphoSeq R package. Clonality was computed as 1 minus normalized Shannon entropy; Gini coefficient was also calculated for each TRB dataset. Phenotypes of unsorted samples were inferred by mapping TRB sequences from sorted subsets of the recipient or donor onto unsorted samples of the same recipient. The table was pulled from immuneACCESS by TCRdb, which kept in-frame rearrangements only. Such tables lose some clones; where checked, under half of the loss comes from unresolved V genes, and the rest has no known cause. V and J calls plus clone size are reproduced from that table; the DNA served to infer D and trimming. In all, the sample holds roughly 15,000 clones, and around 86% of those were seen once. In total, the top ten clones hold about 3.3% of the sample.

There are 14 amino acids in the CDR3, from cysteine to phenylalanine inclusive. Only the CDR3 region is kept as DNA, spanning 42 bases read in frame from base 1. After removal of 5 bases from V and 6 bases from J, the junction retains 8 bases not matched to a gene. From the germline V gene, CDR1 is SGHTA and CDR2 is FQGNSA. The control group consisted of approximately 10 patients who received myeloablative marrow transplants with methotrexate plus a calcineurin inhibitor and who were sampled 1 year after transplant. Peripheral blood and bone marrow mononuclear cells were isolated by Ficoll-Hypaque density centrifugation and cryopreserved.

Sample: PBMCs, taken after an allogeneic stem cell transplant with a calcineurin inhibitor and methotrexate. The chain was built from TRBV7-2 and TRBJ1-1, with 8 junctional bases fitting TRBD1. This sequence was found in a male patient between 45 and 60 years old who received an allogeneic stem cell transplant from an unrelated donor, was CMV-positive, and had chronic GVHD only. Following a transplant, some T cells may be graft donor cells, not patient cells. The CDR3 has the sequence CASSVAQGGPEAFF. The DNA sequence reads TGTGCCAGCAGCGTGGCACAGGGGGGACCTGAAGCTTTCTTT.